Listed here are 15 T cell receptor beta chains from one sample, sequenced in a study of CD8 T cells in Susac syndrome. Reverse transcription of roughly 0.45 to 1 ug RNA was performed with random hexamers. TCRdb analysed the immunoSEQ multiplex PCR reads with MiXCR anew, one entry per CDR3 protein. The sample carries tens of thousands of distinct CDR3 sequences, 94% recorded once. The sequencing sample was made of CD8+ T cells from PBMCs. These receptor sequences come from a human donor with Susac syndrome.

This chain connects TRBV3-1 to TRBJ2-7, with 9 positions matching TRBD1. The germline V gene encodes CDR1 LGHDT and CDR2 YNNKEL (reference sequence). This CDR3 spans 15 amino acids. V shed 4 bases, J shed 5 bases, and the junction held 9 bases outside the gene matches. The CDR3 protein is CASSRRDRETHEQYF. CDR3 in DNA: TGTGCCAGCAGCCGCCGGGACAGGGAGACCCACGAGCAGTACTTC.

The chain carries TRBV19 and TRBJ1-6; 8 bases fit TRBD1. Per the germline V gene, CDR1 is LNHDA and CDR2 is SQIVND (reference sequence). The CDR3 covers 14 residues. J was trimmed by 10 bases and V by 4 bases; bases with no gene match: 6. The chain's CDR3 is CASSKGTGKSPLHF. The CDR3 DNA reads TGTGCCAGTAGTAAAGGGACAGGAAAGTCACCCCTCCACTTT.

V usage is TRBV19 and J usage is TRBJ2-7; no firm D call. With 5 bases removed from V and 1 base from J, the gap between germline ends came to 9 bases. Germline V gene sequence: CDR1 LNHDA, CDR2 SQIVND (reference sequence). The CDR3 spans 13 residues. CDR3 DNA: TGTGCCAGTAGTCCCGGAAGGTCCTACGAGCAGTACTTC. This encodes CASSPGRSYEQYF.

CDR3: CASSQYPGQGHTEAFF. CDR3 nucleotides: TGTGCCAGCAGCCAGTATCCGGGACAGGGTCACACTGAAGCTTTCTTT. This chain joins TRBV11-2 and TRBJ1-1, with 9 nucleotides matching TRBD1. This CDR3 contains 16 residues. The V gene end was trimmed by 5 bases and the J gene end by 3 bases; junction bases not matched to a gene: 10. Germline CDR1 SGHAT, CDR2 FQNNGV. Looking up the rest from reference TRBV11-2 and TRBJ1-1 gives the full variable domain: EAGVAQSPRYKIIEKRQSVAFWCNPISGHATLYWYQQILGQGPKLLIQFQNNGVVDDSQLPKDRFSAERLKGVDSTLKIQPAKLEDSAVYLCASSQYPGQGHTEAFFGQGTRLTVV.

The gene calls are TRBV5-6 and TRBJ2-5; D not certain. This CDR3 contains 13 residues. The V end was cut by 0 bases, the J end by 6 bases, with 9 bases between. The germline V gene encodes CDR1 SGHDT and CDR2 YYEEEE. The CDR3 loop reads CASSLEASQTQYF. CDR3 bases: TGTGCCAGCAGCTTGGAAGCGAGCCAGACCCAGTACTTC.

This clonotype came up a few times. The chain has TRBV12-3 or TRBV12-4 and TRBJ2-7; D gene unclear. The CDR3 covers 13 residues. The V and J ends lost 0 bases and 2 bases respectively, with 5 bases between them. The CDR3 spells CASSLAAAYEQYF. In nucleotides, the CDR3 is TGTGCCAGCAGTTTAGCTGCGGCCTACGAGCAGTACTTC.

The rearrangement uses TRBV12-3 or TRBV12-4 and TRBJ2-6; D is ambiguous. Trimming cost V 10 bases and J 0 bases, with 4 bases left between them. The CDR3 is 12 residues long. Here the CDR3 DNA reads TGTGCCATATTCTCTGGGGCCAACGTCCTGACTTTC. Translated, it gives CAIFSGANVLTF.

The genes are TRBV5-1 and TRBJ2-7; D is possibly TRBD1 (5 bases). The CDR3 is 14 amino acids. CDR1 is SGHRS and CDR2 is YFSETQ in the germline V gene. V dropped 1 base and J dropped 3 bases, with 11 bases sitting between them. The CDR3 sequence: CASSLKGSGYEQYF. The CDR3 region has the DNA TGCGCCAGCAGCTTGAAGGGGTCTGGCTACGAGCAGTACTTC. Full variable domain (outside the CDR3, taken from reference TRBV5-1 and TRBJ2-7): KAGVTQTPRYLIKTRGQQVTLSCSPISGHRSVSWYQQTPGQGLQFLFEYFSETQRNKGNFPGRFSGRQFSNSRSEMNVSTLELGDSALYLCASSLKGSGYEQYFGPGTRLTVT.

This clonotype has only one observation. This chain joins TRBV5-6 and TRBJ2-1; D is perhaps TRBD2 (5 bases). The V gene lost 4 bases and the J gene lost 0 bases, with 11 bases spanning the gap. In germline, CDR1 is SGHDT, CDR2 YYEEEE. There are 15 residues in the CDR3. The DNA of the CDR3 is TGTGCCAGCAGCCCCCGGGATCACTCCTACAATGAGCAGTTCTTC. As protein: CASSPRDHSYNEQFF.

The rearrangement joins TRBV15 to TRBJ2-3; D remains unclear. The CDR3 is 13 amino acids. V gave up 0 bases and J gave up 4 bases, with 5 bases separating them. CDR1 LNHNV and CDR2 YYDKDF come from the germline V gene (reference sequence). The CDR3 reads CATSRDKSDTQYF. The CDR3 bases are TGTGCCACCAGCAGAGATAAGTCAGATACGCAGTATTTT.

J is TRBJ1-1 and V is TRBV2, with a possible D match to TRBD1 (5 bases). CDR3 length: 10 amino acids. From germline, CDR1 is SNHLY and CDR2 FYNNEI. The V and J ends lost 8 bases and 10 bases respectively, with 11 bases between them. The CDR3 region has the DNA TGTGCCAGCGACAGCGCTGGAGCTTTCTTT. Protein: CASDSAGAFF.

CDR3 residues: CASSHSGDGEQYF. The CDR3 DNA is TGCGCCAGCAGCCACTCAGGGGATGGCGAGCAGTACTTC. This rearrangement joins TRBV4-1 to TRBJ2-7; perhaps TRBD1 as D (6 bases). Germline V CDR1 and CDR2: MGHRA, YSYEKL. V was clipped by 3 bases and J by 6 bases, with 12 bases between them. The CDR3 is 13 amino acids.

V gene TRBV3-1 combines with J gene TRBJ1-1; D perhaps matches TRBD1 (6 bases). Trimming removed 7 bases at V and 12 bases at J, with 15 bases between. Per germline, CDR1 LGHDT and CDR2 YNNKEL (reference sequence). This CDR3 is built from 11 residues. CDR3 nucleotides: TGTGCCAGCACAGGGGCAGGGGAGACTTTCTTT. As protein: CASTGAGETFF.

V gene TRBV3-1 combines with J gene TRBJ2-3; D remains unclear. This CDR3 contains 15 residues. V lost 1 base and J lost 2, with 10 bases in between. Germline V gene lookup returns CDR1 LGHDT and CDR2 YNNKEL (reference sequence). The CDR3 reads CASSQALAVTDTQYF. DNA for the CDR3: TGTGCCAGCAGCCAAGCCCTGGCGGTCACAGATACGCAGTATTTT.

On this clonotype itself: At one end the junction does not follow the germline gene, possibly because of a read error. The chain joins TRBV28 to TRBJ1-4, with D perhaps TRBD1 (5 bases). The CDR3 contains 15 residues. The germline V gene encodes CDR1 MDHEN and CDR2 SYDVKM. The CDR3 coding sequence is TGTGCCATCAGTTTATTGGGGCAGGAACGTGAAAAACTGTTTTTT. Protein: CAISLLGQEREKLFF.